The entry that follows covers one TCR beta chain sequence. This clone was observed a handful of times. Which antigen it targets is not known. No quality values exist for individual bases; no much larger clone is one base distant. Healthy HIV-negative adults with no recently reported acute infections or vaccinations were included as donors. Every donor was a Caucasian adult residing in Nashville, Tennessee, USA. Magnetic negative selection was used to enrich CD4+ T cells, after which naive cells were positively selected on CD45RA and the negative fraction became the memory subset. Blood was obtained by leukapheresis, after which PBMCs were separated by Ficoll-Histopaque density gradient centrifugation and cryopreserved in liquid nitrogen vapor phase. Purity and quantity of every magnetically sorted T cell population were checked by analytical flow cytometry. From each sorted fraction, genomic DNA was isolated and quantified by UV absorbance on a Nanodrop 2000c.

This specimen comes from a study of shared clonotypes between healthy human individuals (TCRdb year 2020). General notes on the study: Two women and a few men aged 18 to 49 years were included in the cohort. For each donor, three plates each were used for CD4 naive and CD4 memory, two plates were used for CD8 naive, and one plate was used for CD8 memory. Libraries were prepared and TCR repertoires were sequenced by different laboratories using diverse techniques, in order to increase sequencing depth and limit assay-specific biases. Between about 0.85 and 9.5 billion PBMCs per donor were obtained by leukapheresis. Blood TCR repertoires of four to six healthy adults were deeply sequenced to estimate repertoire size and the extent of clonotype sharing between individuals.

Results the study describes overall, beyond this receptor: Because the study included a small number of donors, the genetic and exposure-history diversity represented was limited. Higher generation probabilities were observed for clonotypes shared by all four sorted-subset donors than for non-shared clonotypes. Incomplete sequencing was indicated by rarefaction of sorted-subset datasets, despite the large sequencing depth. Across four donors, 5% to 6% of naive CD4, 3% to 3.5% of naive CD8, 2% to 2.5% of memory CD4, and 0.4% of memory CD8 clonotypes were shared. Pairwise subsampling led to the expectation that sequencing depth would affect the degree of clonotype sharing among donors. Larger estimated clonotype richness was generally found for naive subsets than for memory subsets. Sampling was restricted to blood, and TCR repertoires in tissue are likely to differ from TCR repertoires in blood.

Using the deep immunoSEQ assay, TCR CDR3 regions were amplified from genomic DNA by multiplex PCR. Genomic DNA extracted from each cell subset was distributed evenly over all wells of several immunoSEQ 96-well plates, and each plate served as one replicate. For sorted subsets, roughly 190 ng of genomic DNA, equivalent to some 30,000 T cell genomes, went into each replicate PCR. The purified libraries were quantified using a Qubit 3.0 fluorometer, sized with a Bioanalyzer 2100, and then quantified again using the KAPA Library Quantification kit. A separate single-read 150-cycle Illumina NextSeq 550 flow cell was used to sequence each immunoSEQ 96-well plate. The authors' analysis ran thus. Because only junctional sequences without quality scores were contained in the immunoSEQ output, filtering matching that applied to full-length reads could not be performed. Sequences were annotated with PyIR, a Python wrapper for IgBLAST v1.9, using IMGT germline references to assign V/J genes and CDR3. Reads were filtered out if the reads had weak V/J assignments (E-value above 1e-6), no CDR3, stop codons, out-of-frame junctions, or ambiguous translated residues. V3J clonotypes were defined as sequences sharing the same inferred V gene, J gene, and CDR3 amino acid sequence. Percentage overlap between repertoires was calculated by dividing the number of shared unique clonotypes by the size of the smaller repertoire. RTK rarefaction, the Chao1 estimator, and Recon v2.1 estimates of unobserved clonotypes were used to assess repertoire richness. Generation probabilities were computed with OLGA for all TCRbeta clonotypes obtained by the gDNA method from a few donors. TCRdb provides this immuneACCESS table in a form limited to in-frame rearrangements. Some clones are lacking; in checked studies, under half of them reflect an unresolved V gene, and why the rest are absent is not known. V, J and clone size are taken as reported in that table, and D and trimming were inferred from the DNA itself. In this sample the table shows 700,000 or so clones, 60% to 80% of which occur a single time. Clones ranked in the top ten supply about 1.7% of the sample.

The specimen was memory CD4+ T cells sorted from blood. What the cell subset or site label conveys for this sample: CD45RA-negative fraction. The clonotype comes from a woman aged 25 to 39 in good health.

The nucleotide sequence is TGTGCCATCAGCCCGAGGGGGGACACTGAAGCTTTCTTT. Translation gives CAISPRGDTEAFF. This chain is built from TRBV10-3 and TRBJ1-1, and possibly TRBD1, on 6 matching bases. The V end loses 6 bases and the J end loses 3 bases, and a stretch of 11 bases separates them. Per the germline V gene, ENHRY is the CDR1 and SYGVKD is the CDR2. The CDR3 goes from the cysteine to the phenylalanine over 13 residues. Here the CDR3 DNA is all that survives: 39 bases in frame from base 1.